Given below is one T cell receptor (beta chain) in context. The source of the sample is a study of cytotoxic CD8 clonotypes in ibrutinib-treated CLL. Across the study: For this cohort, patients were approximately ten relapsed/refractory and approximately 14 treatment-naive, while about 17 were IGHV unmutated. Mean values per sample were some 250,000 productive templates and tens of thousands of productive rearrangements.

Profiling relied on immunoSEQ multiplex PCR, and the TCRdb table lists in-frame clones only, not all of them. The repertoire holds some 30,000 clones, with roughly three quarters as singletons. Trimming cost V 4 bases and J 12 bases; bases outside gene matches: 10. The germline V gene encodes CDR1 ENHRY and CDR2 SYGVKD. CDR3 length: 15 amino acids. The sequences come from PBMCs, collected after 36 months of ibrutinib treatment. This receptor was obtained from a human donor with chronic lymphocytic leukemia. This chain connects TRBV10-3 to TRBJ1-6, with 9 bases lining up with TRBD1. DNA for the CDR3: TGTGCCATCAGTGCGCAGACAGGGGGTGGAATACCCCTCCACTTT. Amino acid sequence: CAISAQTGGGIPLHF.